The clone carrying this T cell receptor (beta chain) occurred a few times. TCRdb re-called the 5' RACE reads with MiXCR, one entry per CDR3 protein. The table records 450,000 to 500,000 distinct CDR3 sequences, roughly 13% of them present only once. This sample is drawn from a study of identical twins. The ends were cut back, 2 bases at V and 7 bases at J, with 6 bases in the middle. The germline gives CDR1 MDHEN, CDR2 SYDVKM. CDR3 length: 12 amino acids. These same records also appear under a second study, on yellow fever vaccine responses in identical twins.

The source of this sequence is a woman aged 18-29 years in good health. Sequenced: CD4+ T cells sorted from blood. The V call is TRBV28, the J call TRBJ2-4; D may be TRBD2 (5 bases). In nucleotides, the CDR3 is TGTGCCAGCAGTTTACCGGGGAACATTCAGTACTTC. It codes for CASSLPGNIQYF.